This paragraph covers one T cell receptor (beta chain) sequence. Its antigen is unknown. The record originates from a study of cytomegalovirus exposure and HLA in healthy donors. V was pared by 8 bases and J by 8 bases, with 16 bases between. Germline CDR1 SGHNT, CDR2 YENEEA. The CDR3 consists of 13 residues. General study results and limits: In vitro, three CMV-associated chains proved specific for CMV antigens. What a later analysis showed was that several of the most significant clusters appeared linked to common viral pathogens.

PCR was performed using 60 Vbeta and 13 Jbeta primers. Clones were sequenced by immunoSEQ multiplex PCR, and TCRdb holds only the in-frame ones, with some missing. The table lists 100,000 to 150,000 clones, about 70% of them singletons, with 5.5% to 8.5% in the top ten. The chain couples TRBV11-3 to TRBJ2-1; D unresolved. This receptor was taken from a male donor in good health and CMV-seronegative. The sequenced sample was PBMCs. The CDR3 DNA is TGTGCCAGCGGAAAACCACCCAGCGATGAGCAGTTCTTC. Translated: CASGKPPSDEQFF.